The present entry profiles one T cell receptor beta chain with its context. Original processing notes: The authors estimated nucleated cell counts from reference gene primer amplification. Some clones are missing from TCRdb's copy, which holds only in-frame ones; the method was immunoSEQ multiplex PCR. The DNA was the basis for D and trimming; V, J and clone size are from that table. The table shows roughly 160,000 clones, with approximately 91% occurring only once. This record comes from a study of blood T cell repertoires in COVID-19. Looking at the study overall: COVID-19 samples collected from the United States, Italy and Spain covered acute and convalescent phases. Nucleic acid was either cDNA or gDNA, and it came from T cells, B-cell-depleted T cells, or PBMCs.

The origin of this receptor is a man aged 18 to 30 with acute or convalescent COVID-19. Sequencing used peripheral blood.

The CDR3 DNA sequence: TGTGCCAGTACCCATACCGCGATGAACACTGAAGCTTTCTTT. Residues: CASTHTAMNTEAFF. V usage is TRBV19 and J usage is TRBJ1-1; D ambiguous. CDR3 length equals 14 residues. With 7 bases removed from V and 0 bases from J, the gap between germline ends came to 12 bases. Germline V gene lookup returns CDR1 LNHDA and CDR2 SQIVND (reference sequence). The complete variable domain, with remaining parts taken from reference TRBV19 and TRBJ1-1, reads DGGITQSPKYLFRKEGQNVTLSCEQNLNHDAMYWYRQDPGQGLRLIYYSQIVNDFQKGDIAEGYSVSREKKESFPLTVTSAQKNPTAFYLCASTHTAMNTEAFFGQGTRLTVV.